This T cell receptor beta chain was recovered during a study of cytomegalovirus exposure and HLA in healthy donors. The PCR was carried out with 60 Vbeta primers and 13 Jbeta primers. The data were produced by immunoSEQ multiplex PCR, yet TCRdb's version contains in-frame clones alone and is incomplete. The sample contains 200,000 to 300,000 clones, approximately 81% of which appear only once. Whereas donors were nominally healthy upon sampling, unrecorded immune exposures were probable. Trimming removed 5 bases from V and 6 bases from J, with 14 bases in between. The CDR3 is 14 residues long. Per germline, CDR1 MRHNA and CDR2 SNTAGT.

This TCR was recovered from a girl aged 2 to 9 in good health and CMV-seronegative. This chain links TRBV6-4 with TRBJ1-5; a weak D match, TRBD1 (6 bases). Material: PBMCs. The CDR3 nucleotides are TGTGCCAGCAGTACCGAACAGGGCGTTCAGCCCCAGCATTTT. This encodes CASSTEQGVQPQHF.